These T cell receptor beta chains were read from a single sample in a study of control samples from healthy donors and cancer patients. Using immunoSEQ multiplex PCR, the repertoire was profiled, and TCRdb retains in-frame clones only, with some absent. The repertoire has 350,000 to 450,000 clones, more than 80% of them found once; the top ten carry 5% to 8%. The sample taken for sequencing was PBMCs. All receptors derive from a man in his forties with head and neck cancer. The CDR3 runs from the conserved cysteine through the conserved F or W. A D gene is named only where the DNA matches it firmly. A row's size may be missing; if present it is once, few, many or a size class.

NA | NA | TRBJ1-6 | TRBV30 | TGTGCCTGTCGGGACATGGAGAGCTCCTATAATTCACCCCTCCACTTT | CACRDMESSYNSPLHF
NA | NA | TRBJ2-5 | TRBV4-1 | TGCGCCAGCAGCCAAGATCCCCCGGACGACCAAGAGACCCAGTACTTC | CASSQDPPDDQETQYF
once | TRBD1 | TRBJ2-1 | TRBV9 | TGTGCCAGCAGCGTTGACAGGGACAATGAGCAGTTCTTC | CASSVDRDNEQFF
NA | NA | TRBJ2-3 | TRBV6-5 | TGTGCCAGCAGTTACTCGCAGGGTAGGACAGATACGCAGTATTTT | CASSYSQGRTDTQYF
NA | NA | TRBJ2-7 | TRBV9 | TGTGCCAGCAGCGTAGCTCCGTTTTCCTACGAGCAGTACTTC | CASSVAPFSYEQYF
NA | NA | TRBJ1-2 | TRBV5-6 | TGTGCCAGCAGCTGGGGTGGAGGCTACACCTTC | CASSWGGGYTF
NA | TRBD2 | TRBJ2-2 | TRBV15 | TGTGCCACCAGCAGAGCTAGCGGGAGGGCTGTCGGGGAGCTGTTTTTT | CATSRASGRAVGELFF
NA | NA | TRBJ2-7 | TRBV29-1 | TGCAGCGCCCTCTTACAAAGGGCCGACGAGCAGTACTTC | CSALLQRADEQYF
NA | NA | TRBJ1-3 | TRBV5-1 | TGCGCCAGCAGCTTGGTTTGGGGCAACTCTGGAAACACCATATATTTT | CASSLVWGNSGNTIYF
few | TRBD1 | TRBJ1-5 | TRBV11-2 | TGTGCCAGCAGCTGGACAGGGGGCGCCGGGCAGCCCCAGCATTTT | CASSWTGGAGQPQHF
NA | NA | TRBJ1-2 | TRBV28 | TGTGCCAGCAGAGACTATGGCTACACCTTC | CASRDYGYTF
NA | NA | TRBJ2-3 | TRBV24-1 | TGTGCCACCAGTGACACCAATGGTCCGGACGTCACAGATACGCAGTATTTT | CATSDTNGPDVTDTQYF
NA | NA | TRBJ1-1 | TRBV15 | TGTGCCACCAGCAGGGGGAAGGGGACGGCGAGGTTTTCGAACACTGAAGCTTTCTTT | CATSRGKGTARFSNTEAFF
NA | TRBD1 | TRBJ2-7 | TRBV27 | TGTGCCAGCAGTTTTTTCGGGACAGACTACGAGCAGTACTTC | CASSFFGTDYEQYF
NA | TRBD1 | TRBJ2-2 | TRBV25-1 | TGTGCCAGCAGTGGGTGGGGACAGGGGAACACCGGGGAGCTGTTTTTT | CASSGWGQGNTGELFF
NA | TRBD1 | TRBJ2-2 | TRBV3-1/TRBV3-2 | TGTGCCAGCAGCCCCGGGACAGCCCGGGAGCTGTTTTTT | CASSPGTARELFF